This T cell receptor beta chain was obtained from a study of cytomegalovirus exposure and HLA in healthy donors. The study's findings and limits: Rarity held for most TCR sequences, but there were some public TCRs that occurred in many donors. In a later analysis, TCR beta V- and J-gene trimming was associated with a missense DCLRE1C variant.

With regard to this clone: Its antigen remains unidentified.

Germline lookup yields CDR1 MDHEN and CDR2 SYDVKM. The CDR3 loop spans 13 amino acids. Trimming took 8 bases from V and 6 from J; bases not matched to a gene: 4. With 60 Vbeta and 13 Jbeta primers, the PCR was carried out. Libraries were prepared by immunoSEQ multiplex PCR; TCRdb keeps only in-frame clonotypes and omits some of them. Found here are about 110,000 clones, approximately 86% of them singletons; the top ten hold about 1.8%. Sequencing input: PBMCs. The source of this sequence is a middle-aged man in good health and CMV-seronegative. The V gene is TRBV28, the J gene TRBJ1-2; 12 bases are shared with TRBD1. CDR3 loop: CASRDRGLNGYTF. CDR3 in DNA: TGTGCCAGCCGGGACAGGGGGCTTAATGGCTACACCTTC.